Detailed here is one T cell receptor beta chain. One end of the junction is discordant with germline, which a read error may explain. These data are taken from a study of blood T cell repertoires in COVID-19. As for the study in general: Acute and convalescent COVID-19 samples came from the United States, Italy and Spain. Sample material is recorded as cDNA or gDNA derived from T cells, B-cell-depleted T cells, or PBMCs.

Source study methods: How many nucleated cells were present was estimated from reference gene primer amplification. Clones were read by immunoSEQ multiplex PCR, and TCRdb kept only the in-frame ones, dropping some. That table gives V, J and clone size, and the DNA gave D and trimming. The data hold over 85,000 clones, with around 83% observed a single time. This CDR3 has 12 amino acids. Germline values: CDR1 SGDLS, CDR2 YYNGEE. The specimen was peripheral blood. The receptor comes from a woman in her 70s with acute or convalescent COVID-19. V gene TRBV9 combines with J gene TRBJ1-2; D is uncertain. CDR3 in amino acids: CAGSATGGGYTF. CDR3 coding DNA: TGTGCCGGCAGCGCGACGGGCGGGGGCTACACCTTC.